A selection of T cell receptor beta chains follows, all from one sample in a study of cytomegalovirus exposure and HLA in healthy donors. The table came from immunoSEQ multiplex PCR; TCRdb's copy has only in-frame clones and leaves some out. Listed are about 210,000 clones; about 1% falls within the top ten. The sample comprised PBMCs. All receptors derive from a woman under 40 in good health and CMV-seropositive. The CDR3 runs from the conserved cysteine through the conserved F or W. A D gene is named only where the DNA matches it firmly.

TRBV5-1,TRBJ2-7,TRBD2,TGCGCCAGCAGCTTGGGACTAGCGGGGGGGCCGATCCACGAGCAGTACTTC,CASSLGLAGGPIHEQYF
TRBV19,TRBJ2-5,TRBD2,TGTGCCAGTACCGTGGAGGCTAGCGGGAGTATCGAGACCCAGTACTTC,CASTVEASGSIETQYF
TRBV18,TRBJ1-5,TRBD1,TGTGCCAGCTCTCCAGGACAGGGCAATCAGCCCCAGCATTTT,CASSPGQGNQPQHF
TRBV6-4,TRBJ1-2,NA,TGTGCCAGCAGTGACGGGGGCAGGGGTGCCGGCTACACCTTC,CASSDGGRGAGYTF
TRBV19,TRBJ2-1,NA,TGTGCCAGCGGAGTGGGACTCCCTGGGGCAAGCTCCTACAATGAGCAGTTCTTC,CASGVGLPGASSYNEQFF
TRBV5-1,TRBJ1-1,TRBD1,TGCGCCAGCAGCTCGACAGGGATGAACACTGAAGCTTTCTTT,CASSSTGMNTEAFF
TRBV30,TRBJ1-6,NA,TGTGCCTGGAGTCTGGACGGCTCGGGGGTCGATTCACCCCTCCACTTT,CAWSLDGSGVDSPLHF
TRBV29-1,TRBJ1-2,NA,TGCAGCGTTGAAGGGGGAGTTCTTGGCTACACCTTC,CSVEGGVLGYTF
TRBV2,TRBJ2-3,TRBD1,TGTGCCAGCAGACTACAGGGGGGAACAGATACGCAGTATTTT,CASRLQGGTDTQYF
TRBV6-6,TRBJ2-1,NA,TGTGCCACCAGGAGAGAATTGCTCAATGAGCAGTTCTTC,CATRRELLNEQFF
TRBV19,TRBJ2-2,TRBD2,TGTGCCAGTAGTCTCGGACTAGCGGGGACCACCGGGGAGCTGTTTTTT,CASSLGLAGTTGELFF
TRBV6-5,TRBJ1-6,NA,TGTGCCAGCAGTTGGCCAGGGGTTAATTCACCCCTCCACTTT,CASSWPGVNSPLHF
TRBV6-5,TRBJ1-6,NA,TGTGCCAGCAGATTGGGCGCCGATAATTCACCCCTCCACTTT,CASRLGADNSPLHF
TRBV5-1,TRBJ2-5,TRBD2,TGCGCCAGCAGCTTTGGGGGGGGAGAGACCCAGTACTTC,CASSFGGGETQYF
TRBV6-5,TRBJ1-2,NA,TGTGCCAGCAGTTACGGAGCAGGGGACGGCTACACCTTC,CASSYGAGDGYTF
TRBV29-1,TRBJ2-2,NA,TGCAGCGTCGAACGGGGGATGGTCGGGGAGCTGTTTTTT,CSVERGMVGELFF
TRBV7-6,TRBJ2-7,TRBD1,TGTGCCAGCAGCCACAATCTCGCGGGGACAGGGCTATCCTACGAGCAGTACTTC,CASSHNLAGTGLSYEQYF
TRBV5-4,TRBJ1-6,NA,TGTGCCAGCAGCATAACAAACTCACCCCTCCACTTT,CASSITNSPLHF
TRBV5-1,TRBJ1-5,NA,TGCGCCAGCAGCTTGCTCCCCGGTGGTAACCTTAATCAGCCCCAGCATTTT,CASSLLPGGNLNQPQHF